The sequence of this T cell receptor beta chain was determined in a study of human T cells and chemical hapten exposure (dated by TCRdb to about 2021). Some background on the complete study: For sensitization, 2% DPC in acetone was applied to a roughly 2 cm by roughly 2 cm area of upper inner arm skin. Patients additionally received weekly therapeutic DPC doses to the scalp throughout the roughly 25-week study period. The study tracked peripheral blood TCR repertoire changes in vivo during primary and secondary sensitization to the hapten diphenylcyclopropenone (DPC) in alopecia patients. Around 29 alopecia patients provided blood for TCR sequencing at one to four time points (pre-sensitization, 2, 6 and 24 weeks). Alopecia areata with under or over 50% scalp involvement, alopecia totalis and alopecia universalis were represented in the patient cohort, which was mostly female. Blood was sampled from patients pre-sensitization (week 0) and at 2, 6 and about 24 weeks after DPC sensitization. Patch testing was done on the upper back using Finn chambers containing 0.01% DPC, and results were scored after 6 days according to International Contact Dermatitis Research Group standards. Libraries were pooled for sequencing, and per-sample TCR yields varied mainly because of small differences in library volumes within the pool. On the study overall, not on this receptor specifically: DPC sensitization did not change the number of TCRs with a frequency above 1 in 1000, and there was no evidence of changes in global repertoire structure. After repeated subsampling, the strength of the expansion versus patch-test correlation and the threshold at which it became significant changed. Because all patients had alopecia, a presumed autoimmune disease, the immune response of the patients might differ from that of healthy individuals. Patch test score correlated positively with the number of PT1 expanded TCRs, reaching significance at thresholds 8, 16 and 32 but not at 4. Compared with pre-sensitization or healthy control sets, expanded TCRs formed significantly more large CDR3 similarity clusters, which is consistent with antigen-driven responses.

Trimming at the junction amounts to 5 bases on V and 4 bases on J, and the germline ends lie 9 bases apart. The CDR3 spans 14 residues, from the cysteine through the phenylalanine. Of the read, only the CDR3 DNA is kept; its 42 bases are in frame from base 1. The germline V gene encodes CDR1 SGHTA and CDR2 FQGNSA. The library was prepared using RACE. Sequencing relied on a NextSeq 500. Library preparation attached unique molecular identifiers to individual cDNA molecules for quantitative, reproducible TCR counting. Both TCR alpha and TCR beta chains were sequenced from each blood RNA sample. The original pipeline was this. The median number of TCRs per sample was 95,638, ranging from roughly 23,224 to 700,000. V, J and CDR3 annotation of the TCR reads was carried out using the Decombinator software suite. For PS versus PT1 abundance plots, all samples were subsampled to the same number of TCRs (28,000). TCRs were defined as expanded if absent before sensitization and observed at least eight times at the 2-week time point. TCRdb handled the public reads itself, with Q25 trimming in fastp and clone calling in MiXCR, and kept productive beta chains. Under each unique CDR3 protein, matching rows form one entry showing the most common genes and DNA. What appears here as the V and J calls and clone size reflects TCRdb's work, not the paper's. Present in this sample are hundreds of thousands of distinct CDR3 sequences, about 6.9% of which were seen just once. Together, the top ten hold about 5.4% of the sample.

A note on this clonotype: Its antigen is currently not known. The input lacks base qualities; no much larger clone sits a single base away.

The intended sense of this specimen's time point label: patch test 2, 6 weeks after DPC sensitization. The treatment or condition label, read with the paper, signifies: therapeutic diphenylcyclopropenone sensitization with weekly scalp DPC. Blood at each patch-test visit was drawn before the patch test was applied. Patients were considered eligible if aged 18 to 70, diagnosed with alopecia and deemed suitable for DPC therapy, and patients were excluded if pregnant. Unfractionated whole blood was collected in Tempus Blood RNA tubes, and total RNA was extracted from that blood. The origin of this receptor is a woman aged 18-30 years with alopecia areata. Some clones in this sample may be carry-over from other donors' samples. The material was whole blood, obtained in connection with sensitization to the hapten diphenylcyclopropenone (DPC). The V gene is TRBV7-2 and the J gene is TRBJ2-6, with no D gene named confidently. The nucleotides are TGTGCCAGCAGCACACACTCCGGGGCCAACGTCCTGACTTTC. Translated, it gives CASSTHSGANVLTF.